The 4 T cell receptor beta chains in this list originate from one sample, sequenced in a study of STAT3 mutations in large granular lymphocyte leukemia. The study, taken as a whole, reports: In T-cell large granular lymphocyte leukemia, about half of patients showed multiple immunodominant subclonotypes.

Clones were read by immunoSEQ multiplex PCR, and TCRdb kept only the in-frame ones, dropping some. The sample carries more than 25,000 clones, about 74% recorded once. Their target antigens are unknown. The sequencing input was peripheral blood mononuclear cells. The receptors derive from a woman in her forties or fifties with T-cell large granular lymphocyte leukemia. Some clones in this sample may be carry-over from other donors' samples.

V gene TRBV5-6 combines with J gene TRBJ2-1; 10 bases map to TRBD2. The CDR3 extends over 16 amino acids. CDR1 is SGHDT and CDR2 is YYEEEE in the germline V gene. V gave up 4 bases and J gave up 1 base; unmatched junction bases: 5. CDR3 in DNA: TGTGCCAGCAGCGTATGGGGACTAGCGTCCTACAATGAGCAGTTCTTC. Translated, it gives CASSVWGLASYNEQFF.

As for this clone: The junction departs from the called germline gene at one end, perhaps through a read error. The chain recombines TRBV19 with TRBJ1-5, with TRBD1 as a possible D gene (5 bases). The CDR3 sequence is 14 residues long. Germline CDR1 and CDR2: LNHDA and SQIVND (reference sequence). CDR3 nucleotide sequence: TGTGCTAGTACCCAGGGTACAGTAAATCAGCCCCAGCATTTT. Its protein product is CASTQGTVNQPQHF.

The rearrangement uses TRBV18 and TRBJ2-7, with D possibly matching TRBD1 (6 bases). Germline-derived CDR1 and CDR2 are KGHSH and LQKENI. This CDR3 contains 14 residues. Trimming removed 3 bases from V and 3 bases from J, with 12 bases in between. DNA of the CDR3: TGTGCCAGCTCACCGTCAACAGGGAACTACGAGCAGTACTTC. It codes for CASSPSTGNYEQYF.

The chain employs TRBV19 and TRBJ2-2; D gene unclear. The CDR3 runs 12 residues. V was cut by 6 bases and J by 6 bases, with 8 bases left in between. Per germline, CDR1 LNHDA and CDR2 SQIVND (reference sequence). The CDR3 reads CASRQPPGELFF. The CDR3 nucleotides read TGTGCCAGTAGACAACCACCCGGGGAGCTGTTTTTT.